The source of this TCR beta chain is a study of cytomegalovirus exposure and HLA in healthy donors. Looking at the study overall: In an early release, HLA-typed donors contributed approximately 82 million unique TCR sequences.

Whole-study findings and limits: Presence/absence comparisons presumed near-even sequencing depth among donors. 87-base-pair reads could not separate some V segments, including TRBV6-2 and TRBV6-3.

PCR primers comprised 60 Vbeta and 13 Jbeta primers. The table came from immunoSEQ multiplex PCR; TCRdb's copy has only in-frame clones and leaves some out. The table lists about 48,000 clones. As concerns this clone: What it binds is unknown.

Germline V gives CDR1 MNHNS, CDR2 SASEGT. The length of the CDR3 is 17 residues. The J segment lost 3 bases and the V segment lost 3 bases, leaving 13 bases of the junction unmatched. The chain employs TRBV6-1 and TRBJ2-5, with 7 bases fitting TRBD1. Sample: PBMCs. The clonotype comes from a middle-aged woman in good health and CMV-seronegative. The CDR3 nucleotides are TGTGCCAGCAGTGATTTCCCTCCGGGACAGCTAAAAGAGACCCAGTACTTC. This translates into CASSDFPPGQLKETQYF.